Here is one T cell receptor (beta chain) with its context. This specimen belongs to a study of blood T cell repertoires in COVID-19. Study information: From T cells, B-cell-depleted T cells, or PBMCs came the material, which was cDNA or gDNA.

Data came from immunoSEQ multiplex PCR; TCRdb stores just in-frame clones and leaves some out. The data contain some 390,000 clones, 75% to 90% of them singletons. J gave up 5 bases and V 6 bases, and 10 bases lay outside the gene matches. Germline CDR1 reads MNHEY; CDR2 reads SVGAGI. The length of the CDR3 is 14 residues. This clonotype was obtained from a woman between 35 and 50 years old with COVID-19, enrolled during active disease. Sequencing was carried out using peripheral blood. This chain joins TRBV6-5 and TRBJ2-7; 7 positions match TRBD2. DNA of the CDR3: TGTGCCAGCAGAACAAGCGGGGCGATGGACGAGCAGTACTTC. Translated, it gives CASRTSGAMDEQYF.